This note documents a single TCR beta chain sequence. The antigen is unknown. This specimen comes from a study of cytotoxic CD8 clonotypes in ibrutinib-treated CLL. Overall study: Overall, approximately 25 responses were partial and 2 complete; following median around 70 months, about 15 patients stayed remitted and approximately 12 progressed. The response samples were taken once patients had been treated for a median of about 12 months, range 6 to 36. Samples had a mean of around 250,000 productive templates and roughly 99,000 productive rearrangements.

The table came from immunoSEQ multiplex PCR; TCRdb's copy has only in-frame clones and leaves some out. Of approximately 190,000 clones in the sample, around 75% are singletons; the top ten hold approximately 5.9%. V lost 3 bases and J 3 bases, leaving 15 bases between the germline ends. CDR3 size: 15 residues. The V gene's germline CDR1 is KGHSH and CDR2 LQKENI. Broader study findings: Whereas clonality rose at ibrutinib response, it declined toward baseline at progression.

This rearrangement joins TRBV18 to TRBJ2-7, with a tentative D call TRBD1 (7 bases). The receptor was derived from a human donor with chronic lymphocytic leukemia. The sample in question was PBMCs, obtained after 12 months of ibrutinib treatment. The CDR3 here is CASSPSQGGLYEQYF. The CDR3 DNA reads TGTGCCAGCTCACCCTCCCAGGGGGGTCTCTACGAGCAGTACTTC.